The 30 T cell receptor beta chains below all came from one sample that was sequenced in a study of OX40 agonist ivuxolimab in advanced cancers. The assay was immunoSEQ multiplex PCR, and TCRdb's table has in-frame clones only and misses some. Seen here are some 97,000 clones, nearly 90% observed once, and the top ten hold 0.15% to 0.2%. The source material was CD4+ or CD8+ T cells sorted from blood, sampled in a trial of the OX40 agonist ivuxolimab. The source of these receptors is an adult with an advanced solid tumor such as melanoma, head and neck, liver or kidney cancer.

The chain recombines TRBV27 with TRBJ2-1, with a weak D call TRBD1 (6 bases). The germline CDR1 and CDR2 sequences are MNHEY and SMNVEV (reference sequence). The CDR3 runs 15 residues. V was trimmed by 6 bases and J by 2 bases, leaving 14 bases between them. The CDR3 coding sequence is TGTGCCAGCAGCCTCAGGGGCCTAACCTACAATGAGCAGTTCTTC. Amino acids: CASSLRGLTYNEQFF.

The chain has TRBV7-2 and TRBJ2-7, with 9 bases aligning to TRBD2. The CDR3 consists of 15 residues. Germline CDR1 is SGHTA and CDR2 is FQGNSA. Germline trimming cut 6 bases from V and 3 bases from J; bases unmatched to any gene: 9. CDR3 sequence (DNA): TGTGCCAGCAGGCTAGCCCCTAGCGGGAACTACGAGCAGTACTTC. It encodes CASRLAPSGNYEQYF. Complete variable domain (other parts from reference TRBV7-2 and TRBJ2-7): GAGVSQSPSNKVTEKGKDVELRCDPISGHTALYWYRQSLGQGLEFLIYFQGNSAPDKSGLPSDRFSAERTGGSVSTLTIQRTQQEDSAVYLCASRLAPSGNYEQYFGPGTRLTVT.

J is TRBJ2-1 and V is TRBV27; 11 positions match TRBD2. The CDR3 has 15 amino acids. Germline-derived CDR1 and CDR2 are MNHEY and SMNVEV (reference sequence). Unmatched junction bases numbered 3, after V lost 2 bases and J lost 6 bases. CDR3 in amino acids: CASSLLAGGVNEQFF. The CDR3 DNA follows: TGTGCCAGCAGTTTACTAGCGGGAGGAGTCAATGAGCAGTTCTTC.

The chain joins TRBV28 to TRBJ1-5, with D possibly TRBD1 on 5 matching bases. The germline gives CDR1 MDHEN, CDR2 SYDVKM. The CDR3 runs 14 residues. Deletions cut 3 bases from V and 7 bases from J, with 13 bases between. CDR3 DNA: TGTGCCAGCAGTTTGGGAGGTGGGGCCCAGCCCCAGCATTTT. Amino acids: CASSLGGGAQPQHF.

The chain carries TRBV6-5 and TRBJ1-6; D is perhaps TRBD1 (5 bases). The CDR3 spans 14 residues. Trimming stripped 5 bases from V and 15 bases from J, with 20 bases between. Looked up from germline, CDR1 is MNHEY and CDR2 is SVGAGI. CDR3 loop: CASSGAIDSRLLHF. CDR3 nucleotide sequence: TGTGCCAGCAGTGGGGCTATAGACAGCCGCCTCCTCCACTTT.

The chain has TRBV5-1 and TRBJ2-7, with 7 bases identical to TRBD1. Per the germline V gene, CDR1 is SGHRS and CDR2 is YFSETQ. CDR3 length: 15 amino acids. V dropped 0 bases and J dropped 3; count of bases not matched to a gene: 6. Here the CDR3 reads CASSLEVQGSYEQYF. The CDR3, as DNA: TGCGCCAGCAGCTTGGAGGTACAGGGGAGCTACGAGCAGTACTTC.

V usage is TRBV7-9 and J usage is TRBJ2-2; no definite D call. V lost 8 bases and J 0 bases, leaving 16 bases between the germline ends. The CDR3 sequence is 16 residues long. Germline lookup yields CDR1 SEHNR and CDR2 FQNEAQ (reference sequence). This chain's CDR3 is CASPPSKAANTGELFF. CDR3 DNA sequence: TGTGCCAGCCCGCCGTCCAAGGCAGCGAACACCGGGGAGCTGTTTTTT.

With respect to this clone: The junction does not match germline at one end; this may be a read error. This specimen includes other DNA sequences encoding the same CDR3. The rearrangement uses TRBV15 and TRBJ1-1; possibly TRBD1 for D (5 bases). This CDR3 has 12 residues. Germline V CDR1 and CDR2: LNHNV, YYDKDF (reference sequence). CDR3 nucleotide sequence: TGTGCCACCAGCAACCAGGGATCTGAAGCCTTCTTT. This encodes CATSNQGSEAFF.

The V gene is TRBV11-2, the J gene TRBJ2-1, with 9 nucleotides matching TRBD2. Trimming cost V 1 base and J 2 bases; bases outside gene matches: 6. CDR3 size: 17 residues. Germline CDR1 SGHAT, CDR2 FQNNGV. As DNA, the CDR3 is TGTGCCAGCAGCTTAGCCCCTCTAGCGGGACCCTACAATGAGCAGTTCTTC. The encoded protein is CASSLAPLAGPYNEQFF.

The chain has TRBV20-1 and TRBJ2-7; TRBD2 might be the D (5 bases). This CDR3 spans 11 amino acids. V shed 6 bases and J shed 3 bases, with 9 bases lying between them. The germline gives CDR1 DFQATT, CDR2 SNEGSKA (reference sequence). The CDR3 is CSAPTNYEQYF. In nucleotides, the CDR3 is TGCAGTGCCCCGACTAACTACGAGCAGTACTTC.

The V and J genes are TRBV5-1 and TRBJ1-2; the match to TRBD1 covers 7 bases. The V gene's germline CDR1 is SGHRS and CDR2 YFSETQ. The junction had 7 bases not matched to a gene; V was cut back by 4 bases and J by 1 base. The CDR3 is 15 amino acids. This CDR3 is CASSHGDRDNYGYTF. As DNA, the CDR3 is TGCGCCAGCAGCCATGGGGACAGAGATAACTATGGCTACACCTTC.

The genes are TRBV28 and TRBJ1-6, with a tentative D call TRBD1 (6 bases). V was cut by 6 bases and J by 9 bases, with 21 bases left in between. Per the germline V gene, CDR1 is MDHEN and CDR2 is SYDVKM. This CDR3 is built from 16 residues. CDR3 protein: CASSHTHRAIGSPLHF. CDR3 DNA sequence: TGTGCCAGCAGCCACACCCACAGGGCCATTGGTTCACCCCTCCACTTT.

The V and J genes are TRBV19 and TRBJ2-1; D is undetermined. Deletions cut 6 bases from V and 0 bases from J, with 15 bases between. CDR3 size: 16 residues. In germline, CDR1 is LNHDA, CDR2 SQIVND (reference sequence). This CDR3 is CASSNQELRSYNEQFF. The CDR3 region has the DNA TGTGCCAGTAGCAACCAGGAACTTCGCTCCTACAATGAGCAGTTCTTC.

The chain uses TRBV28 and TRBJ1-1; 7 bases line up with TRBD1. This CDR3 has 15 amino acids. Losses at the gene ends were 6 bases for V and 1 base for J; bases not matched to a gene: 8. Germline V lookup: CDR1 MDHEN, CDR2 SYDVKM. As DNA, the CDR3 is TGTGCCAGCAGCGGAGACAGGGCGGCGAACACTGAAGCTTTCTTT. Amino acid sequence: CASSGDRAANTEAFF.

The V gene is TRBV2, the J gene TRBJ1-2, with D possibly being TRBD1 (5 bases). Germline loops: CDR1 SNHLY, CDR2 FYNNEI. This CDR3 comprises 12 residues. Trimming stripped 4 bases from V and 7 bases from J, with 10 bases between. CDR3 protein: CASSVPGSGYTF. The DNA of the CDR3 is TGTGCCAGCAGTGTACCAGGGAGTGGCTACACCTTC.

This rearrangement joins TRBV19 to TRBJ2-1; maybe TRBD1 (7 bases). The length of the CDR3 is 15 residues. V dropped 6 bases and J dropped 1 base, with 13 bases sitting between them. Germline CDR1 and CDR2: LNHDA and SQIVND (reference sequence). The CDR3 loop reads CASRGGQSSYNEQFF. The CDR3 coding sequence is TGTGCCAGTAGGGGGGGACAGTCGTCCTACAATGAGCAGTTCTTC.

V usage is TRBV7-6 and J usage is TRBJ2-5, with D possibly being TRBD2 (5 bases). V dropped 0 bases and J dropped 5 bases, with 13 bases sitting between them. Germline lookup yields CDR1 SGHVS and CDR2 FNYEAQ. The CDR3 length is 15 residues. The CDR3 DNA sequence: TGTGCCAGCAGCTTAGCGAGGGTTGCGGGTGAGACCCAGTACTTC. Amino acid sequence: CASSLARVAGETQYF.

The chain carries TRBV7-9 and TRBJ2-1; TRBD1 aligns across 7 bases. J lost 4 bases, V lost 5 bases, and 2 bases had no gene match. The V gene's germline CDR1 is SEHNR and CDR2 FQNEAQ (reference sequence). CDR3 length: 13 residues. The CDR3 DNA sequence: TGTGCCAGCAGCCCGGGACAGTACAATGAGCAGTTCTTC. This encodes CASSPGQYNEQFF.

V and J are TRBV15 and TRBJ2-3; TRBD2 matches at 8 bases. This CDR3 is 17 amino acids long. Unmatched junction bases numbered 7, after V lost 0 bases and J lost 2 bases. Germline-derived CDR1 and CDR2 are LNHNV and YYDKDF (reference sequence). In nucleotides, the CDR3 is TGTGCCACCAGCAGAGAGGTACTAGCGGACCTCACAGATACGCAGTATTTT. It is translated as CATSREVLADLTDTQYF. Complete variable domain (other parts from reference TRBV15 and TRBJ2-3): DAMVIQNPRYQVTQFGKPVTLSCSQTLNHNVMYWYQQKSSQAPKLLFHYYDKDFNNEADTPDNFQSRRPNTSFCFLDIRSPGLGDTAMYLCATSREVLADLTDTQYFGPGTRLTVL.

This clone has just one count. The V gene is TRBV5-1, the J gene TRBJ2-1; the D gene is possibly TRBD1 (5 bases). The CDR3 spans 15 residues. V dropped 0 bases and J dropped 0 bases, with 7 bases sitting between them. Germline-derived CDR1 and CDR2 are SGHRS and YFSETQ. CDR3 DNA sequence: TGCGCCAGCAGCTTGGGGACATTCTCCTACAATGAGCAGTTCTTC. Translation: CASSLGTFSYNEQFF.

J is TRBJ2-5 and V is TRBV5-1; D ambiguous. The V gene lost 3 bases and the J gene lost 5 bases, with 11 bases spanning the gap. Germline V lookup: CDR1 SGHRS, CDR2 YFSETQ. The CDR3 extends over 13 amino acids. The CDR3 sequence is CASSSGFTETQYF. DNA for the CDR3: TGCGCCAGCAGCTCAGGTTTTACGGAGACCCAGTACTTC.

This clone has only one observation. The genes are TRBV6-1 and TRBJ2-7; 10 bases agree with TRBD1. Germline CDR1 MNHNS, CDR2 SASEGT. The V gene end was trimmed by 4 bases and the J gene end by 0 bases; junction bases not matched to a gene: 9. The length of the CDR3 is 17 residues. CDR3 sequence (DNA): TGTGCCAGCAGTGGACGACCGGGACAGGGGAGCTCCTACGAGCAGTACTTC. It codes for CASSGRPGQGSSYEQYF.

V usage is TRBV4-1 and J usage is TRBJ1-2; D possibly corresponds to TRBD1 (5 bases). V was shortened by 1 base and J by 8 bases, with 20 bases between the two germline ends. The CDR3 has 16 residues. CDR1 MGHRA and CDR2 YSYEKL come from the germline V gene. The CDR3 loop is CASSQVVGQGVYGYTF. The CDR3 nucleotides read TGCGCCAGCAGCCAAGTAGTGGGTCAGGGAGTTTACGGCTACACCTTC.

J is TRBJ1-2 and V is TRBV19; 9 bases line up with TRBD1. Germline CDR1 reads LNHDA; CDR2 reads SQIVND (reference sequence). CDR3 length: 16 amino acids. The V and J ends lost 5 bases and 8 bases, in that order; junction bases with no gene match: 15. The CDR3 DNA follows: TGTGCCAGTAGTCTGATTCCCTCTCGACAGGGGGGCGGCTACACCTTC. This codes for CASSLIPSRQGGGYTF.

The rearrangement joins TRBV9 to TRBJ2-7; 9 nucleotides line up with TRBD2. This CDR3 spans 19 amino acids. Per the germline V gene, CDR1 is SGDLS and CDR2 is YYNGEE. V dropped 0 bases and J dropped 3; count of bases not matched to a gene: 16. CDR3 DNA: TGTGCCAGCAGCGTAGCCGTTAGCGGGAGCCCTTCACTCATCTACGAGCAGTACTTC. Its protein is CASSVAVSGSPSLIYEQYF.

CDR3 in DNA: TGTGCCAGCAGCTTAGCTAGATCTGGGGCCAACGTCCTGACTTTC. Translated, it gives CASSLARSGANVLTF. This chain joins TRBV7-2 and TRBJ2-6; D is uncertain. Germline V gene lookup returns CDR1 SGHTA and CDR2 FQGNSA. This CDR3 has 15 residues. V was trimmed by 0 bases and J by 1 base, leaving 4 bases between them.

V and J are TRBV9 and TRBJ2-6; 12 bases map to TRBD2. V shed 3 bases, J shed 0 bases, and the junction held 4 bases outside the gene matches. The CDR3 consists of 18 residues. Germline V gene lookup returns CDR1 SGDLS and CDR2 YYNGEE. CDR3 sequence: CASSGGLAGFSGANVLTF. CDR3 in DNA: TGTGCCAGCAGCGGGGGACTAGCGGGCTTCTCTGGGGCCAACGTCCTGACTTTC.

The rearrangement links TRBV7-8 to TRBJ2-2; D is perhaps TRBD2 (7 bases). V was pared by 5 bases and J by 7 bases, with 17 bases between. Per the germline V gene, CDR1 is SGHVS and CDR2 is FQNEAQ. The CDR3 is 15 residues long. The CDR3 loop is CASSGSLRGGGELFF. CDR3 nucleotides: TGTGCCAGCAGCGGAAGCCTGAGGGGGGGCGGGGAGCTGTTTTTT.

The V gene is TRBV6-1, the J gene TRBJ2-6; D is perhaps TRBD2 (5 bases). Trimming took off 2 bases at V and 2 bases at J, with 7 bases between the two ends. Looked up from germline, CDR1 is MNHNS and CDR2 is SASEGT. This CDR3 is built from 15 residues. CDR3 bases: TGTGCCAGCAGTGAAACGGGAACTGGGGCCAACGTCCTGACTTTC. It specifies CASSETGTGANVLTF.

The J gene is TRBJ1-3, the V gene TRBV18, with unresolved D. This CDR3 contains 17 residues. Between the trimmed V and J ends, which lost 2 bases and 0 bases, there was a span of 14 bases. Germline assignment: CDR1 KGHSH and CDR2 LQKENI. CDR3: CASSPLGGPSSGNTIYF. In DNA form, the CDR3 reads TGTGCCAGCTCACCATTGGGAGGACCCAGCTCTGGAAACACCATATATTTT.